The 3 T cell receptor beta chains listed next were all sequenced from one sample in a study of blood T cell repertoires in COVID-19. Libraries were prepared by immunoSEQ multiplex PCR; TCRdb keeps only in-frame clonotypes and omits some of them. This table holds a few hundred thousand clones, 87% found once. Source material: PBMCs or T cells enriched from blood (not recorded which). These receptors were taken from a woman under 30 who had recovered from COVID-19.

In its sample, this clone was seen once. Its ends do not fully match the called genes, so a read error is possible. The sample has other DNA sequences that encode this CDR3 too. The chain uses TRBV27 and TRBJ2-5, with D possibly matching TRBD2 (5 bases). Per germline, CDR1 MNHEY and CDR2 SMNVEV (reference sequence). The CDR3 is 14 amino acids. CDR3 in amino acids: CASSEGWDGETQYF. The CDR3 DNA reads as TGCGCCAGCAGTGAGGGTTGGGATGGCGAGACCCAGTACTTC.

This chain joins TRBV24-1 and TRBJ2-3, with 10 positions matching TRBD1. The CDR3 runs to 13 residues. Germline-derived CDR1 and CDR2 are KGHDR and SFDVKD. V lost 7 bases and J lost 4; bases outside the gene matches: 1. The CDR3: CATSGTGADTQYF. DNA of the CDR3: TGTGCCACCAGCGGGACAGGGGCAGATACGCAGTATTTT.

The chain uses TRBV7-6 and TRBJ1-5, with TRBD1 matching over 7 bases. CDR3 length: 13 amino acids. The ends lost 6 bases at V and 4 bases at J; junction bases unmatched: 3. In germline, CDR1 is SGHVS, CDR2 FNYEAQ. Here the CDR3 reads CASSLQGNQPQHF. The CDR3 DNA follows: TGTGCCAGCAGTCTACAGGGGAATCAGCCCCAGCATTTT.